This is a list of T cell receptor beta chains from one sample in a study of regulatory T cells in long-lasting Graves disease. TCRdb redid the calling of the multiplex PCR reads with MiXCR, one entry per CDR3 protein. This table has 500,000 or so distinct CDR3 sequences, around 15% appearing once. This same sample was also part of a study on T cells in Graves' hyperthyroidism and ophthalmopathy.

Sample: peripheral blood mononuclear cells (PBMCs), taken at new diagnosis, from a patient treated with antithyroid drugs. The receptors shown here come from a woman aged 45-60 years with Graves disease. Each CDR3 is given with its conserved first and last residue. The D gene is left open where the match is weak. Where a row states a size, it is once, few, many or the class of an expanded clone; other rows omit it.

v_call	j_call	d_call	clone_size	cdr3_aa	cdr3_nt
TRBV7-3	TRBJ2-7	-	-	CASSLTISSEQYF	TGTGCCAGCAGCTTAACGATTTCCAGCGAGCAGTACTTC
TRBV7-9	TRBJ2-2	-	few	CASSFQTGELFF	TGTGCCAGCAGCTTCCAGACCGGGGAGCTGTTTTTT
TRBV28	TRBJ1-5	-	many	CASSLSQEIAQHF	TGTGCCAGCAGTTTATCCCAGGAGATAGCCCAGCATTTT
TRBV11-2	TRBJ2-1	TRBD2	-	CASSPGGPSGRPNEQFF	TGTGCCAGCAGCCCAGGGGGGCCTAGCGGGAGGCCGAATGAGCAGTTCTTC
TRBV19	TRBJ2-2	-	-	CASISHHVPTGELFF	TGTGCCAGTATATCCCACCACGTCCCCACCGGGGAGCTGTTTTTT
TRBV2	TRBJ2-7	TRBD2	many	CASREGLAGTYEQYF	TGTGCCAGCAGAGAGGGACTAGCGGGAACCTACGAGCAGTACTTC
TRBV2	TRBJ1-4	TRBD1	-	CASADRGHEKLFF	TGTGCCAGCGCTGACAGGGGGCATGAAAAACTGTTTTTT
TRBV24-1	TRBJ2-1	TRBD2	many	CATSDPNRLARDNEQFF	TGTGCCACCAGTGATCCTAACCGACTAGCGAGAGACAATGAGCAGTTCTTC
TRBV11-2	TRBJ2-1	TRBD1	many	CASSVMGQGAREQFF	TGTGCCAGCAGCGTAATGGGACAGGGGGCGCGTGAGCAGTTCTTC
TRBV12-3/TRBV12-4	TRBJ2-7	-	many	CASSFSPGGTYEQYF	TGTGCCAGCAGTTTTAGCCCAGGGGGGACCTACGAGCAGTACTTC
TRBV30	TRBJ1-1	-	-	CVWTLRSGSSEVFF	TGTGTCTGGACATTGCGGTCCGGCTCTTCCGAAGTTTTCTTT
TRBV28	TRBJ2-3	-	-	CASTQAGDTQYF	TGTGCCAGCACCCAAGCGGGAGATACGCAGTATTTT
TRBV28	TRBJ2-5	TRBD2	-	CASSTGLVSQETQYF	TGTGCCAGCAGCACGGGACTAGTCTCCCAAGAGACCCAGTACTTC
TRBV6-2/TRBV6-3	TRBJ2-1	-	many	CASSYSSGPHYNEQFF	TGTGCCAGCAGTTACTCGTCAGGGCCCCACTACAATGAGCAGTTCTTC
TRBV28	TRBJ1-2	-	many	CASSLRDNYGYTF	TGTGCCAGCAGCTTGAGAGATAACTATGGCTACACCTTC
TRBV20-1	TRBJ2-7	TRBD1	many	CSAPLGTGPYEQYF	TGCAGTGCCCCCCTAGGGACAGGTCCCTACGAGCAGTACTTC
TRBV2	TRBJ2-4	-	many	CASSEQGEIAKNIQYF	TGTGCCAGCAGCGAACAGGGAGAGATAGCCAAAAACATTCAGTACTTC
TRBV10-3	TRBJ2-7	-	many	CAISEGIEQYF	TGTGCCATCAGTGAGGGGATCGAGCAGTACTTC
TRBV19	TRBJ2-5	-	-	CASSVGRQGETQYF	TGTGCCAGTAGTGTTGGGAGGCAGGGAGAGACCCAGTACTTC
TRBV7-8	TRBJ2-1	-	many	CASSLGGGKQFF	TGTGCCAGCAGCTTAGGTGGGGGCAAACAGTTCTTC
TRBV7-9	TRBJ1-2	-	-	CASSRGGGALYGYTF	TGTGCCAGCAGCAGGGGAGGTGGGGCTCTCTATGGCTACACCTTC
TRBV9	TRBJ1-2	-	few	CASRRGENYGYTF	TGTGCCAGCCGGAGGGGGGAGAACTATGGCTACACCTTC
TRBV18	TRBJ1-4	-	few	CASSPLQGGEKLFF	TGTGCCAGCTCACCCCTTCAGGGTGGAGAAAAACTGTTTTTT
TRBV7-9	TRBJ2-7	-	-	CASSDAGDSYEQYF	TGTGCCAGCAGCGACGCAGGGGACTCCTACGAGCAGTACTTC
TRBV3-1	TRBJ2-7	TRBD2	-	CASSQTRGSGGYEQYF	TGTGCCAGCAGCCAAACCCGGGGTAGCGGGGGATACGAGCAGTACTTC
TRBV4-1	TRBJ2-3	TRBD2	-	CASSQPGGTSGLTDTQYF	TGCGCCAGCAGCCAACCGGGGGGGACTAGCGGCCTCACAGATACGCAGTATTTT
TRBV11-2	TRBJ2-5	-	-	CASSLGVGRGGETQYF	TGTGCCAGCAGCTTAGGTGTTGGCAGGGGTGGGGAGACCCAGTACTTC
TRBV6-1	TRBJ1-5	-	few	CASRPAARRGNQPQHF	TGTGCCAGCCGCCCGGCGGCAAGACGCGGGAATCAGCCCCAGCATTTT
TRBV30	TRBJ1-1	-	many	CAWLLWRESTEAFF	TGTGCCTGGTTATTATGGCGGGAGAGCACTGAAGCTTTCTTT
TRBV2	TRBJ2-1	TRBD2	many	CASSERGTNPIYEQFF	TGTGCCAGCAGTGAACGGGGGACTAACCCGATCTATGAGCAGTTCTTC
TRBV20-1	TRBJ1-5	-	many	CSARSRWGGNQPQHF	TGCAGTGCTAGATCCAGGTGGGGTGGCAATCAGCCCCAGCATTTT
TRBV19	TRBJ1-5	TRBD1	few	CASSPRRGGYNNQPQHF	TGTGCCAGTAGTCCACGCAGAGGGGGCTATAACAATCAGCCCCAGCATTTT
TRBV5-1	TRBJ2-7	TRBD2	many	CASSLASGNSYEQYF	TGCGCCAGCAGCTTGGCTAGCGGGAACTCCTACGAGCAGTACTTC
TRBV18	TRBJ1-1	-	few	CASSPNPGRDTEAFF	TGTGCCAGCTCACCGAATCCTGGCAGGGATACTGAAGCTTTCTTT
TRBV28	TRBJ1-2	-	many	CASSLWPGGGYTF	TGTGCCAGCAGTTTATGGCCCGGGGGCGGCTACACCTTC
TRBV27	TRBJ2-1	TRBD2	many	CASSYPSGRVFF	TGTGCCAGCAGTTACCCGAGCGGGAGAGTGTTCTTC
TRBV28	TRBJ2-1	-	many	CASIGSEQFF	TGTGCCAGCATTGGCAGTGAGCAGTTCTTC
TRBV19	TRBJ2-3	TRBD2	few	CASSGGLPNTQYF	TGTGCCAGTAGTGGGGGACTACCCAATACGCAGTATTTT
TRBV2	TRBJ2-1	TRBD2	many	CASSELLAGRDREFF	TGTGCCAGCAGTGAATTATTAGCGGGAAGAGATAGGGAGTTCTTC
TRBV20-1	TRBJ2-1	TRBD2	many	CSARVASGSNEQFF	TGCAGTGCTAGAGTGGCTAGCGGGAGCAATGAGCAGTTCTTC
TRBV4-1	TRBJ2-7	TRBD2	few	CASSPGLGGSYEQYF	TGCGCCAGCAGCCCGGGACTGGGAGGGAGCTACGAGCAGTACTTC
TRBV5-1	TRBJ2-3	-	-	CASSSATSDSTDTQYF	TGCGCCAGCAGCTCCGCGACATCCGATAGCACAGATACGCAGTATTTT